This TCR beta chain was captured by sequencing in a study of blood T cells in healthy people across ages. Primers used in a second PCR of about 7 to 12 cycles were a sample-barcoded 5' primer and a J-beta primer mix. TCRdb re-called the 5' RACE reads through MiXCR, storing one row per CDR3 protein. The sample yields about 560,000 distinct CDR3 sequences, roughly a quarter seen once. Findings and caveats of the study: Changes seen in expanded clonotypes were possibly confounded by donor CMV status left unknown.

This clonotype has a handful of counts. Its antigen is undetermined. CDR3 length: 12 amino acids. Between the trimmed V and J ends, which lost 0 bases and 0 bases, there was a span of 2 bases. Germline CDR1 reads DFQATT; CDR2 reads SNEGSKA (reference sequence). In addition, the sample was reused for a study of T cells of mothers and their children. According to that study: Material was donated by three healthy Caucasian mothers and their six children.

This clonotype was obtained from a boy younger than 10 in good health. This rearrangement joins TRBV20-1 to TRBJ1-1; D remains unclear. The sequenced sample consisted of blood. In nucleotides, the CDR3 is TGCAGTGCTAGAGAGGTGAACACTGAAGCTTTCTTT. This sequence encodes CSAREVNTEAFF.